Listed here are 9 T cell receptor beta chains from one sample, sequenced in a study of CD8 T cells in Susac syndrome. Random-hexamer reverse transcription was applied to about 0.5 to 1 ug RNA. TCRdb redid the calling of the immunoSEQ multiplex PCR reads with MiXCR, one entry per CDR3 protein. The sample consists of some 300,000 distinct CDR3 sequences, 70% to 90% of them appearing once. The sample taken for sequencing was CD8+ T cells from PBMCs. The source of these receptors is a human donor with multiple sclerosis.

The gene calls are TRBV6-5 and TRBJ1-5; the D gene is possibly TRBD1 (5 bases). The CDR3 has 15 residues. V gave up 2 bases and J gave up 10 bases, with 18 bases separating them. Germline V lookup: CDR1 MNHEY, CDR2 SVGAGI. CDR3 coding DNA: TGTGCCAGCAGTTACGGGGGGGGACCGACGAGTCCCCAGCATTTT. Its translation is CASSYGGGPTSPQHF.

The gene calls are TRBV4-3 and TRBJ2-5; D call uncertain. Germline V gene lookup returns CDR1 LGHNA and CDR2 YSLEER. This CDR3 has 17 residues. V was shortened by 0 bases and J by 1 base, with 15 bases between the two germline ends. The CDR3 bases are TGCGCCAGCAGCCAAGATCCTCGAAAAGGGTTCCAAGAGACCCAGTACTTC. It encodes CASSQDPRKGFQETQYF.

Notes on this clonotype: Mismatch with germline at one junction end may stem from a read error. This sequence joins TRBV2 and TRBJ1-1; D might be TRBD1 (5 bases). Germline CDR1 SNHLY, CDR2 FYNNEI. This CDR3 region has 15 residues. Written as DNA, the CDR3 is TGTGCCAGCAGTGTTGACAGTCTACTGAACACTGAAGTTTTCTTT. It translates to CASSVDSLLNTEVFF.

V and J are TRBV30 and TRBJ2-3; 9 bases match TRBD1. The CDR3 loop spans 14 amino acids. Germline lookup yields CDR1 GTSNPN and CDR2 SVGIG (reference sequence). J lost 4 bases, V lost 3 bases, and 5 bases had no gene match. CDR3 DNA sequence: TGTGCCTGGAGAGGGACAGGGCAATCAGATACGCAGTATTTT. Residues: CAWRGTGQSDTQYF.

Worth noting for this clonotype: At one end the junction does not follow the germline gene, possibly because of a read error. This rearrangement joins TRBV7-2 to TRBJ2-4; unclear D gene. The CDR3 sequence is 13 residues long. Germline assignment: CDR1 SGHTA and CDR2 FQGNSA. CDR3: CVSSSPAKNIQYF. The DNA for the CDR3 is TGTGTCAGCAGCTCCCCAGCCAAAAACATTCAGTACTTC.

The CDR3, as DNA: TGTGCCAGCAGTGCGAGCAGCATGGGACTAGCCTACGAGCAGTACTTC. Translated, it gives CASSASSMGLAYEQYF. The chain uses TRBV12-3 or TRBV12-4 and TRBJ2-7; 8 nucleotides line up with TRBD2. The CDR3 runs to 16 residues. With 5 bases clipped from V and 2 bases from J, the junction kept 11 bases outside the gene matches.

The chain has TRBV29-1 and TRBJ1-2, with TRBD1 matching 9 bases. Germline values: CDR1 SQVTM, CDR2 ANQGSEA. Trimming removed 7 bases from V and 3 bases from J; junction bases left unmatched: 6. There are 13 residues in the CDR3. The CDR3 nucleotides read TGCAGCGCCCGGACAGGGGATGACTATGGCTACACCTTC. This gives the protein CSARTGDDYGYTF.

V usage is TRBV4-1 and J usage is TRBJ2-5, with 10 positions matching TRBD2. Germline V gene sequence: CDR1 MGHRA, CDR2 YSYEKL. V was pared by 5 bases and J by 6 bases, with 12 bases of the junction left unmatched. The CDR3 sequence is 16 residues long. Here the CDR3 DNA reads TGCGCCAGCAGCGCCCGGGGGGCTAGCGGGGGTCAGACCCAGTACTTC. Protein product: CASSARGASGGQTQYF.

V usage is TRBV27 and J usage is TRBJ2-1; D perhaps matches TRBD1 (6 bases). The germline V gene encodes CDR1 MNHEY and CDR2 SMNVEV (reference sequence). The CDR3 has 13 residues. V gave up 7 bases and J gave up 3 bases, with 10 bases separating them. The CDR3 loop reads CASKPGHYNEQFF. The DNA for the CDR3 is TGTGCCAGCAAACCGGGACACTACAATGAGCAGTTCTTC.